The 9 T cell receptor beta chains below all came from one sample that was sequenced in a study of shared T cell receptors in the human thymus. Clones were read by immunoSEQ multiplex PCR, and TCRdb kept only the in-frame ones, dropping some. Of under 850,000 clones listed, roughly 88% are singletons. These data also featured in a second study, about human thymus T cells.

Sequences were obtained from thymocytes. Receptors were obtained from a boy less than two years old with a congenital heart defect.

The chain joins TRBV10-2 to TRBJ2-7; a possible D gene is TRBD1 (6 bases). CDR3 length: 15 residues. The V gene's germline CDR1 is WSHSY and CDR2 SAAADI. V gave up 4 bases and J gave up 7 bases, with 20 bases separating them. This CDR3 reads CASSGVGSDQGEQYF. In DNA form, the CDR3 reads TGCGCCAGCAGTGGCGTGGGGTCCGATCAGGGGGAGCAGTACTTC.

The chain is built from TRBV29-1 and TRBJ2-7, with TRBD1 matching 8 bases. There are 14 residues in the CDR3. CDR1 is SQVTM and CDR2 is ANQGSEA in the germline V gene. Unmatched junction bases numbered 11, after V lost 4 bases and J lost 6 bases. The CDR3 loop is CSVAHGQGTCEQYF. CDR3 nucleotide sequence: TGCAGCGTTGCGCACGGACAGGGTACGTGCGAGCAGTACTTC.

The CDR3 sequence: CASSLGLAGGTYEQYF. As DNA, the CDR3 is TGTGCCAGCAGTTTAGGACTAGCGGGAGGGACCTACGAGCAGTACTTC. The chain carries TRBV27 and TRBJ2-7, with 15 bases that match TRBD2. Per germline, CDR1 MNHEY and CDR2 SMNVEV (reference sequence). With V trimmed by 2 bases and J by 2 bases, 1 base remained unmatched. The CDR3 loop spans 16 amino acids.

The V gene is TRBV18, the J gene TRBJ1-3; 8 bases are shared with TRBD1. The CDR3 contains 15 residues. The V gene end was trimmed by 2 bases and the J gene end by 9 bases; junction bases not matched to a gene: 9. CDR1 is KGHSH and CDR2 is LQKENI in the germline V gene. For the CDR3, the DNA is TGTGCCAGCTCACCATGGGGGACAGGCCGGGGCACCATATATTTT. This encodes CASSPWGTGRGTIYF.

The chain joins TRBV13 to TRBJ1-2; D possibly corresponds to TRBD1 (6 bases). The V gene's germline CDR1 is PRHDT and CDR2 FYEKMQ (reference sequence). V lost 5 bases, J lost 8 bases, and 21 bases lay in between. The CDR3 totals 15 residues. CDR3 coding DNA: TGTGCCAGCAGCCTACATCCGGGACACGGGATAGGCTACACCTTC. Translated: CASSLHPGHGIGYTF.

V and J are TRBV30 and TRBJ2-3; 8 nucleotides agree with TRBD2. Germline V lookup: CDR1 GTSNPN, CDR2 SVGIG (reference sequence). This CDR3 has 15 amino acids. With 0 bases clipped from V and 5 bases from J, the junction kept 7 bases outside the gene matches. The CDR3 nucleotides read TGTGCCTGGAGTGTGGTCAGCGGGAGAGGAGATACGCAGTATTTT. It encodes CAWSVVSGRGDTQYF.

The chain recombines TRBV5-6 with TRBJ1-2, with 8 positions matching TRBD1. This CDR3 contains 18 residues. After removal of 0 bases from V and 4 bases from J, the junction contained 14 bases not matched to a gene. Germline V CDR1 and CDR2: SGHDT, YYEEEE. The CDR3 coding sequence is TGTGCCAGCAGCTTGGCCGAGGACAGGGCGCAAGACCGCTATGGCTACACCTTC. Encoded protein: CASSLAEDRAQDRYGYTF.

The chain has TRBV9 and TRBJ1-4; D is ambiguous. The CDR3 is 14 amino acids. Trimming left V 0 bases short and J 6 bases short, with 9 bases between. Germline V gene data show CDR1 as SGDLS and CDR2 as YYNGEE. This chain's CDR3 is CASSVGRSDEKLFF. In DNA, the CDR3 is TGTGCCAGCAGCGTAGGGCGGAGTGATGAAAAACTGTTTTTT.

The chain combines TRBV4-3 with TRBJ2-5, with 7 bases that match TRBD2. The CDR3 consists of 16 residues. Germline V gene sequence: CDR1 LGHNA, CDR2 YSLEER. Germline trimming cut 1 base from V and 5 bases from J; bases unmatched to any gene: 10. DNA of the CDR3: TGCGCCAGCAGCCAAGGTTGGAGGGAGGGCGTGGAGACCCAGTACTTC. Translation: CASSQGWREGVETQYF.